The source of this TCR beta chain is a study of chemoradiotherapy in HPV16-positive cancers. Overall study context: Candidate HPV-specific clones and shared TCR motifs came from a couple of HPV16-positive patients. Study conclusions and caveats: The functional HPV-specific definition rests on just a couple of HPV16-positive patients. Candidate HPV-specific clones and E7-related TCR motifs grew in tumor during treatment.

As regards this clone: Its antigen is unidentified.

Some clones are missing from TCRdb's copy, which holds only in-frame ones; the method was immunoSEQ multiplex PCR. The sample lists around 4,400 clones, 70% to 90% occurring once. Germline-derived CDR1 and CDR2 are SGHRS and YFSETQ. The length of the CDR3 is 14 residues. Deletions cut 3 bases from V and 5 bases from J, with 14 bases between. The J gene is TRBJ1-2, the V gene TRBV5-1, with D possibly matching TRBD1 (5 bases). Sequences were derived from tumor tissue, sampled from a patient who underwent chemoradiotherapy. The TCR originated in a human donor with HPV-associated anogenital cancer. CDR3 residues: CASSSEEGRYGYTF. The CDR3 DNA reads as TGCGCCAGCAGCTCTGAAGAGGGGAGGTATGGCTACACCTTC.